The sequence of this T cell receptor beta chain was determined in a study of patients and donors after allogeneic stem cell transplantation. This clonotype was detected only a few times. V was clipped by 0 bases and J by 5 bases; unmatched bases: 6. The CDR3 is 15 residues long. CDR1 is KGHSH and CDR2 is LQKENI in the germline V gene. TCRdb re-derived calls from the RT-PCR reads in MiXCR, one entry per CDR3 protein. The table lists about 160,000 distinct CDR3 sequences, about 29% of them singletons. The specimen was blood, either unsorted or a sorted T cell fraction (not recorded which). The TCR was taken from a human donor who was either an allogeneic HSCT recipient or a stem cell or donor lymphocyte infusion donor (not recorded which). It is not recorded whose cells these are; they may come from a transplant donor. The chain carries TRBV18 and TRBJ1-2; 7 bases map to TRBD1. CDR3 protein: CASSPPTGRGYGYTF. DNA for the CDR3: TGTGCCAGCTCACCACCGACAGGGAGAGGATATGGCTACACCTTC.